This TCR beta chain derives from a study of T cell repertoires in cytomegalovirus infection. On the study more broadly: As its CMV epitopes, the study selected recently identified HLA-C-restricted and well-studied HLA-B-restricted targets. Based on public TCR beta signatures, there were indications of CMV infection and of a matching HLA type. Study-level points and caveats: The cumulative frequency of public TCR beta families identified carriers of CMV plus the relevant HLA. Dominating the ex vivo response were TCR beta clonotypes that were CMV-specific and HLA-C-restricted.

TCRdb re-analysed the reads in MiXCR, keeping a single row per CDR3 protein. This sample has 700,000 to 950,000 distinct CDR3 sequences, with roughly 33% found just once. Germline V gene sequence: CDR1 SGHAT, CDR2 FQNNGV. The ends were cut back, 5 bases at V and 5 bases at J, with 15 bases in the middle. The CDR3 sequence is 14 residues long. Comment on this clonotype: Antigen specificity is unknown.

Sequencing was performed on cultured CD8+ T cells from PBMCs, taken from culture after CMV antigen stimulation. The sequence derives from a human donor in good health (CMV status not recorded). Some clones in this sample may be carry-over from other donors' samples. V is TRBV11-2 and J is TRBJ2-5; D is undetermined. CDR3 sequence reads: CASSLDLMGETQYF. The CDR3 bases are TGTGCCAGCAGCCTCGACCTCATGGGGGAGACCCAGTACTTC.